The 5 T cell receptor beta chains below were found in one sample sequenced in a study of OX40 agonist ivuxolimab in advanced cancers. The data were produced by immunoSEQ multiplex PCR, yet TCRdb's version contains in-frame clones alone and is incomplete. This table holds some 54,000 clones, 70% to 80% found once. The sample here was CD4+ or CD8+ T cells sorted from blood, taken in a trial of the OX40 agonist ivuxolimab. All receptors derive from an adult with an advanced solid tumor such as melanoma, head and neck, liver or kidney cancer.

The V call is TRBV7-8, the J call TRBJ2-3, with D perhaps matching TRBD2 (6 bases). Trimming left V 2 bases short and J 5 bases short, with 23 bases between. The CDR3 is 18 amino acids. CDR1 and CDR2 (germline): SGHVS, FQNEAQ. The CDR3, as DNA: TGTGCCAGCAGCTTATTCGTATCGGTAGCGGCCATACAAGATACGCAGTATTTT. It codes for CASSLFVSVAAIQDTQYF.

The chain uses TRBV6-5 and TRBJ1-2; 9 positions match TRBD1. The CDR3 covers 14 residues. Germline V gene lookup returns CDR1 MNHEY and CDR2 SVGAGI. After removal of 5 bases from V and 4 bases from J, the junction contained 5 bases not matched to a gene. CDR3 bases: TGTGCCAGCAGTCAGGGACAGGGAGTCTATGGCTACACCTTC. Residues: CASSQGQGVYGYTF.

In this sample, this clone turned up a few times. The chain employs TRBV18 and TRBJ1-5; 9 positions agree with TRBD1. Trimming took 4 bases from V and 2 from J; bases not matched to a gene: 0. This CDR3 comprises 14 residues. Germline CDR1 KGHSH, CDR2 LQKENI. DNA for the CDR3: TGTGCCAGCTCACGGACAGGGGGCAATCAGCCCCAGCATTTT. Its translation is CASSRTGGNQPQHF. The entire variable domain, with the rest obtained from reference TRBV18 and TRBJ1-5, is as follows: NAGVMQNPRHLVRRRGQEARLRCSPMKGHSHVYWYRQLPEEGLKFMVYLQKENIIDESGMPKERFSAEFPKEGPSILRIQQVVRGDSAAYFCASSRTGGNQPQHFGDGTRLSIL.

CDR3 sequence: CASSYRQLNEKLFF. CDR3 coding DNA: TGTGCCAGCAGTTACAGGCAGCTTAATGAAAAACTGTTTTTT. J is TRBJ1-4 and V is TRBV6-5, with no clear D. V lost 2 bases, J lost 4 bases, and 8 bases lay in between. Germline V gene data show CDR1 as MNHEY and CDR2 as SVGAGI. The CDR3 is 14 amino acids.

The chain uses TRBV7-3 and TRBJ2-1; D might be TRBD1 or TRBD2, each matching 5 bases. V lost 2 bases, J lost 0 bases, and 8 bases lay in between. This CDR3 is built from 15 residues. The germline CDR1 and CDR2 sequences are SGHTA and FQGTGA. CDR3 residues: CASSLAGASYNEQFF. DNA of the CDR3: TGTGCCAGCAGCTTAGCCGGGGCCTCCTACAATGAGCAGTTCTTC.